These 7 T cell receptor beta chains share one sample of origin, sequenced in a study of response to subunit inactivated influenza vaccine. TCRdb reanalysed the RT-PCR reads using MiXCR and keeps one entry per CDR3 protein. The repertoire includes around 530,000 distinct CDR3 sequences, about 12% of them detected once, and roughly 10% sits in the top ten. The starting material was PBMCs from blood, obtained on the day of vaccination. These receptors were obtained from a man in his fifties who received an inactivated influenza vaccine.

This clonotype was detected many times. The rearrangement uses TRBV5-1 and TRBJ2-1, with 14 positions matching TRBD2. Germline-derived CDR1 and CDR2 are SGHRS and YFSETQ. J was trimmed by 2 bases and V by 3 bases; bases with no gene match: 7. The CDR3 is 18 amino acids. The CDR3 DNA reads TGCGCCAGCAGCTCGCCGGGACTAGCGGGAGTCGCCTACAATGAGCAGTTCTTC. Protein: CASSSPGLAGVAYNEQFF.

This chain uses TRBV5-1 with TRBJ2-1; possibly TRBD2 for D (6 bases). Germline V CDR1 and CDR2: SGHRS, YFSETQ. This CDR3 contains 15 residues. Trimming took 4 bases from V and 5 from J, leaving 16 bases between them. The CDR3 spells CASSAGTGWDNEQFF. The CDR3, as DNA: TGCGCCAGCAGCGCCGGGACTGGATGGGACAATGAGCAGTTCTTC.

On this clonotype itself: A much more abundant neighbour one base away suggests this may be a read error. This chain joins TRBV10-3 and TRBJ2-3, with a possible D match to TRBD1 (6 bases). This CDR3 spans 14 amino acids. The ends were cut back, 7 bases at V and 5 bases at J, with 16 bases in the middle. The germline V gene encodes CDR1 ENHRY and CDR2 SYGVKD. CDR3 residues: CAINNWGLGDTQYF. The DNA of the CDR3 is TGTGCCATCAATAACTGGGGGCTTGGAGATACGCAGTATTTT.

This clonotype occurred many times. The DNA of the CDR3 is TGCGCCAGCAGCTTTACAGGGGATGGCAATCAGCCCCAGCATTTT. Amino acid sequence: CASSFTGDGNQPQHF. V usage is TRBV5-1 and J usage is TRBJ1-5; 7 bases align to TRBD1. Germline assignment: CDR1 SGHRS and CDR2 YFSETQ. With V trimmed by 2 bases and J by 2 bases, 4 bases remained unmatched. The CDR3 is 15 amino acids.

This clonotype was picked up a small number of times. The chain employs TRBV6-1 and TRBJ2-4; D might be TRBD1 or TRBD2, each matching 7 bases. CDR3 size: 14 residues. Germline CDR1 reads MNHNS; CDR2 reads SASEGT. The germline V and J ends were trimmed by 6 bases and 6 bases, with 15 bases remaining between them. CDR3 sequence (DNA): TGTGCCAGCAGCCCTAGCAGGGGGGGAAACATTCAGTACTTC. Translating it yields CASSPSRGGNIQYF.

In regard to this clonotype: A read error may account for a junction end that differs from germline. This chain joins TRBV3-1 and TRBJ2-1, with TRBD1 identical over 10 bases. Germline CDR1 reads LGHDT; CDR2 reads YNNKEL (reference sequence). This CDR3 has 18 residues. The CDR3 DNA sequence: TGTGCCAGCACCCAAGAGGTCCCCGGGACAGGGGTGGTTAATGAGCAGTTCTTC. Encoded protein: CASTQEVPGTGVVNEQFF.

The chain is built from TRBV20-1 and TRBJ2-3, with D perhaps TRBD1 or TRBD2 (5 bases each). CDR3 length equals 16 residues. Trimming left V 0 bases short and J 2 bases short, with 15 bases between. Germline CDR1 DFQATT, CDR2 SNEGSKA (reference sequence). The DNA of the CDR3 is TGCAGTGCTAGAGATCCCGGGGCAGTATACACAGATACGCAGTATTTT. Its protein is CSARDPGAVYTDTQYF.